One sample yielded the 12 T cell receptor beta chains listed below, sequenced in a study of technical replicates of blood from four donors. Clones were read by immunoSEQ multiplex PCR, and TCRdb kept only the in-frame ones, dropping some. This sample has about 48,000 clones; roughly nine tenths occur once, and the top ten carry about 3.8%. Source material: PBMCs. All receptors derive from a human donor in good health. Some clones in this sample may be carry-over from other donors' samples.

J is TRBJ2-1 and V is TRBV10-3, with TRBD2 matching 11 bases. V shed 8 bases and J 2 bases; nucleotides not matched to a gene: 5. Germline CDR1 reads ENHRY; CDR2 reads SYGVKD. This CDR3 spans 15 amino acids. Here the CDR3 reads CAIATSGDTYNEQFF. CDR3 DNA sequence: TGTGCCATCGCGACTAGCGGGGACACCTACAATGAGCAGTTCTTC.

The chain is built from TRBV7-9 and TRBJ2-1, with D possibly being TRBD2 (6 bases). V lost 3 bases and J 6 bases, leaving 15 bases between the germline ends. Looked up from germline, CDR1 is SEHNR and CDR2 is FQNEAQ (reference sequence). The CDR3 sequence is 15 residues long. CDR3 protein: CASSFPTSEGNEQFF. The CDR3 DNA follows: TGTGCCAGCAGCTTTCCAACGTCGGAGGGCAATGAGCAGTTCTTC.

The chain has TRBV7-3 and TRBJ2-6; the D gene is possibly TRBD1 (5 bases). This CDR3 comprises 16 residues. Germline CDR1 and CDR2: SGHTA and FQGTGA. V was pared by 3 bases and J by 1 base, with 10 bases between. CDR3 protein: CASSFSGQSGANVLTF. Here the CDR3 DNA reads TGTGCCAGCAGCTTCTCCGGACAATCTGGGGCCAACGTCCTGACTTTC.

The J gene is TRBJ2-3, the V gene TRBV6-5; TRBD2 agrees at 7 bases. This CDR3 is 15 amino acids long. V lost 6 bases, J lost 3 bases, and 9 bases stayed unmatched. Looked up from germline, CDR1 is MNHEY and CDR2 is SVGAGI. CDR3 loop: CASSYRLADTDTQYF. CDR3 nucleotide sequence: TGTGCCAGCAGCTACAGGCTAGCGGATACAGATACGCAGTATTTT.

In its sample, this clone was seen once. The gene calls are TRBV7-8 and TRBJ1-2; the match to TRBD1 covers 11 bases. The V and J ends lost 7 bases and 6 bases, in that order; junction bases with no gene match: 13. The V gene's germline CDR1 is SGHVS and CDR2 FQNEAQ. The CDR3 has 16 amino acids. CDR3 sequence: CASTPRGTGGMNGYTF. Here the CDR3 DNA reads TGTGCCAGCACCCCCCGGGGGACAGGGGGAATGAATGGCTACACCTTC.

The rearrangement joins TRBV19 to TRBJ2-4; no clear D gene. The germline V and J ends were trimmed by 7 bases and 1 base, with 8 bases remaining between them. Germline V CDR1 and CDR2: LNHDA, SQIVND (reference sequence). The length of the CDR3 is 13 residues. CDR3 residues: CASTSLAKNIQYF. The CDR3 DNA reads TGTGCCAGTACCTCCCTCGCCAAAAACATTCAGTACTTC. Together with reference TRBV19 and TRBJ2-4, the CDR3 gives the full variable domain: DGGITQSPKYLFRKEGQNVTLSCEQNLNHDAMYWYRQDPGQGLRLIYYSQIVNDFQKGDIAEGYSVSREKKESFPLTVTSAQKNPTAFYLCASTSLAKNIQYFGAGTRLSVL.

This chain uses TRBV30 with TRBJ2-7, with a weak D call TRBD2 (5 bases). V was clipped by 5 bases and J by 4 bases, with 12 bases between them. The CDR3 totals 12 residues. The germline gives CDR1 GTSNPN, CDR2 SVGIG (reference sequence). The CDR3 loop is CAWGRDGYEQYF. The CDR3 bases are TGTGCCTGGGGACGGGATGGTTACGAGCAGTACTTC.

J is TRBJ2-7 and V is TRBV27; 7 bases map to TRBD1. V trimming: 3 bases; J trimming: 3 bases; junction bases outside the gene matches: 8. From germline, CDR1 is MNHEY and CDR2 SMNVEV (reference sequence). The CDR3 runs 15 residues. CDR3 bases: TGTGCCAGCAGTTTGCCGGGACAGCAAAGCTACGAGCAGTACTTC. It translates to CASSLPGQQSYEQYF.

The rearrangement links TRBV5-6 to TRBJ2-4, with 9 nucleotides matching TRBD2. The length of the CDR3 is 17 residues. Germline V lookup: CDR1 SGHDT, CDR2 YYEEEE. The trim removed 4 bases at V and 0 bases at J, leaving 8 bases unmatched. The CDR3 loop is CASSHRGLALAKNIQYF. The CDR3 nucleotides are TGTGCCAGCAGCCACAGAGGACTAGCGCTAGCCAAAAACATTCAGTACTTC.

The chain employs TRBV18 and TRBJ2-3, with a possible D match to TRBD2 (6 bases). With 6 bases removed from V and 2 bases from J, the gap between germline ends came to 15 bases. CDR1 is KGHSH, CDR2 LQKENI, per germline. CDR3 size: 15 residues. CDR3 in amino acids: CASSPWGEDTDTQYF. CDR3 DNA sequence: TGTGCCAGCTCCCCCTGGGGGGAGGACACAGATACGCAGTATTTT.

The chain joins TRBV6-1 to TRBJ2-7, with D possibly TRBD2 on 5 matching bases. CDR3 size: 14 residues. V lost 6 bases to trimming and J lost 0 bases, with 12 bases between them. Germline CDR1 reads MNHNS; CDR2 reads SASEGT. CDR3 amino acids: CASRTISSSYEQYF. The DNA for the CDR3 is TGTGCCAGCAGGACTATTAGCAGCTCCTACGAGCAGTACTTC.

Turning to this clone: Other DNA sequences of this sample code for an identical CDR3. The chain combines TRBV7-9 with TRBJ2-1, with 7 nucleotides matching TRBD1. Germline CDR1 and CDR2: SEHNR and FQNEAQ (reference sequence). The CDR3 has 15 amino acids. The junction had 3 bases not matched to a gene; V was cut back by 2 bases and J by 2 bases. Here the CDR3 DNA reads TGTGCCAGCAGCTTAAACAGGGGTACCTACAATGAGCAGTTCTTC. This encodes CASSLNRGTYNEQFF.